One and the same sample provided the 4 T cell receptor beta chains below, sequenced in a study of blood T cell repertoires in COVID-19. Only in-frame clones appear in the TCRdb table, and some are missing; sequencing was by immunoSEQ multiplex PCR. Of roughly 190,000 clones listed, around 83% are singletons. Sequenced sample: peripheral blood. The receptors shown here come from a man aged 50 or older with active or convalescent COVID-19.

This clone was recorded only once. This chain joins TRBV2 and TRBJ2-7, with D maybe TRBD2 (6 bases). Germline V gene lookup returns CDR1 SNHLY and CDR2 FYNNEI. The ends were cut back, 2 bases at V and 3 bases at J, with 11 bases in the middle. CDR3 length: 14 residues. The CDR3 loop is CASSESAGYYEQYF. The CDR3 DNA follows: TGTGCCAGCAGTGAATCGGCGGGGTACTACGAGCAGTACTTC.

The chain couples TRBV5-1 to TRBJ2-3, with 10 bases that match TRBD2. J lost 11 bases, V lost 4 bases, and 13 bases had no gene match. The CDR3 runs 15 residues. From germline, CDR1 is SGHRS and CDR2 YFSETQ. CDR3 loop: CASSLSGLAGAKQYF. In DNA form, the CDR3 reads TGCGCCAGCAGCCTGTCGGGGCTAGCGGGAGCGAAGCAGTATTTT.

As concerns this clone: This CDR3 is also generated by other DNA sequences in the sample. V gene TRBV5-1 combines with J gene TRBJ1-1; D might be TRBD1 (5 bases). Trimming shortened V by 3 bases and J by 1 base, and 7 bases separated the two germline ends. The germline CDR1 and CDR2 sequences are SGHRS and YFSETQ. The CDR3 length is 13 residues. The CDR3, as DNA: TGCGCCAGCAGCTCTACAGGGAACACTGAAGCTTTCTTT. This codes for CASSSTGNTEAFF.

The chain employs TRBV27 and TRBJ2-2; tentative D call: TRBD2 (5 bases). Germline lookup yields CDR1 MNHEY and CDR2 SMNVEV (reference sequence). Trimming removed 3 bases at V and 5 bases at J, with 10 bases between. This CDR3 is built from 14 residues. The CDR3: CASSFRGRTGELFF. In DNA, the CDR3 is TGTGCCAGCAGTTTTCGGGGTCGGACCGGGGAGCTGTTTTTT.